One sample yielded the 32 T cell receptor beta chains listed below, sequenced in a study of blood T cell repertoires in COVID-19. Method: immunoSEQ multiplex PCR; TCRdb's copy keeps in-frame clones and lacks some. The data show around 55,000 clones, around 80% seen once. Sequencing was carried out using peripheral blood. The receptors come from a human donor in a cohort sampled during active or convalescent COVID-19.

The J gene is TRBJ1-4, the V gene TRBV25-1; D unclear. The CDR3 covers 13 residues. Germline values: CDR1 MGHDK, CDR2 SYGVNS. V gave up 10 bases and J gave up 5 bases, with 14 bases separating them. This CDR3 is CATGSPGNEKLFF. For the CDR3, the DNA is TGTGCCACCGGGTCCCCGGGAAATGAAAAACTGTTTTTT.

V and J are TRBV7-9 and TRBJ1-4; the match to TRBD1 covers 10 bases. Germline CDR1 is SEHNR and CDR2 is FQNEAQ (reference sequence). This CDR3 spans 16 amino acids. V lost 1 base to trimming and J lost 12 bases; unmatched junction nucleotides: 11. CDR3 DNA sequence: TGTGCCAGCAGCTTAGACGGGACAGGGGCCCTTTTACAACTGTTTTTT. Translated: CASSLDGTGALLQLFF. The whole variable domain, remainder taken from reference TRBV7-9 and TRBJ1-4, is DTGVSQNPRHKITKRGQNVTFRCDPISEHNRLYWYRQTLGQGPEFLTYFQNEAQLEKSRLLSDRFSAERPKGSFSTLEIQRTEQGDSAMYLCASSLDGTGALLQLFFGSGTQLSVL.

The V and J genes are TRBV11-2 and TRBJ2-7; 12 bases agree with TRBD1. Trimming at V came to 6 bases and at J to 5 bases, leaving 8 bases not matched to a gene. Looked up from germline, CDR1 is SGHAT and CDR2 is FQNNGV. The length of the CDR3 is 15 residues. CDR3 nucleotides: TGTGCCAGCAGTCCCGATGGGACAGGGGGCCACGAGCAGTACTTC. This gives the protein CASSPDGTGGHEQYF.

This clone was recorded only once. The CDR3 protein is CASSQDITGGLADTQYF. CDR3 bases: TGCGCCAGCAGCCAAGATATAACGGGGGGCCTCGCAGATACGCAGTATTTT. The chain combines TRBV4-1 with TRBJ2-3; a weak D match, TRBD2 (7 bases). Trimming pared 0 bases from V and 4 bases from J, leaving 17 bases between. This CDR3 has 17 amino acids. Germline assignment: CDR1 MGHRA and CDR2 YSYEKL.

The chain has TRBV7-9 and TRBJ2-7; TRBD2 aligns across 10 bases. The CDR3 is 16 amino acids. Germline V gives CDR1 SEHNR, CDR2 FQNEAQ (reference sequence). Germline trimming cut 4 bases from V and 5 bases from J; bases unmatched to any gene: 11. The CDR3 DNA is TGTGCCAGCAGCTCCCGCGGAGCGGGGGGGCCGAACGAGCAGTACTTC. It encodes CASSSRGAGGPNEQYF.

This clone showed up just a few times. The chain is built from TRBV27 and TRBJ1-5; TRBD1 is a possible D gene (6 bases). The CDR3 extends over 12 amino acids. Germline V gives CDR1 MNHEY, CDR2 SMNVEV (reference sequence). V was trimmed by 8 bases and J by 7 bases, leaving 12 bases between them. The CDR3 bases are TGTGCCAGCCAACAGGGAGACCAGCCCCAGCATTTT. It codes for CASQQGDQPQHF.

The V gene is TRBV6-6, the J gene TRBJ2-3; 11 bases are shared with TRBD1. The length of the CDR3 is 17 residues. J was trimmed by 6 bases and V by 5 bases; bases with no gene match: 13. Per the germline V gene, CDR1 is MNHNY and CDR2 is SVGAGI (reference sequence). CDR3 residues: CASSLPPGQGVGDTQYF. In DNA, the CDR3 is TGTGCCAGCAGTCTCCCACCGGGACAGGGGGTAGGGGATACGCAGTATTTT.

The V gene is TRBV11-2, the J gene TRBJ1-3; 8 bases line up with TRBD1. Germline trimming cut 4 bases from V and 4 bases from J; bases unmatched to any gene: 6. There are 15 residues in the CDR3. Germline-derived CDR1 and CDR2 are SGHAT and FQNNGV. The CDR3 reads CASSSSDRGGNTIYF. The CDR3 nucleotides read TGTGCCAGCAGCTCGTCCGACAGGGGAGGAAACACCATATATTTT. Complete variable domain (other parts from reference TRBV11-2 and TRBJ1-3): EAGVAQSPRYKIIEKRQSVAFWCNPISGHATLYWYQQILGQGPKLLIQFQNNGVVDDSQLPKDRFSAERLKGVDSTLKIQPAKLEDSAVYLCASSSSDRGGNTIYFGEGSWLTVV.

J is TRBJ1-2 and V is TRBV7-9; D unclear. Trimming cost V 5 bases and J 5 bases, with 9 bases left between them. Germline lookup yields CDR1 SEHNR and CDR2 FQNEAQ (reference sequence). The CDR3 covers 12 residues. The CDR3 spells CASSREGYGYTF. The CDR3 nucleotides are TGTGCCAGCAGCCGGGAAGGGTATGGCTACACCTTC.

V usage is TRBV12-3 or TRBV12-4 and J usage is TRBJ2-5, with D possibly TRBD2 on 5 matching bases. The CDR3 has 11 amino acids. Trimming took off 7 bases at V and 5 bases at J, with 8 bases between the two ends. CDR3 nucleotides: TGTGCCAGCACCGGCGGGGAGACCCAGTACTTC. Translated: CASTGGETQYF.

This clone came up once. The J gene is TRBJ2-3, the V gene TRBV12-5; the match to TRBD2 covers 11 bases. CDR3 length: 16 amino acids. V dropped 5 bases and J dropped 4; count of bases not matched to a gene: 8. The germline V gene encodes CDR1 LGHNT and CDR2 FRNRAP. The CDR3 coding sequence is TGTGCTAGTGGTAAGGCCGGGACTAGCGGACCAGATACGCAGTATTTT. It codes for CASGKAGTSGPDTQYF.

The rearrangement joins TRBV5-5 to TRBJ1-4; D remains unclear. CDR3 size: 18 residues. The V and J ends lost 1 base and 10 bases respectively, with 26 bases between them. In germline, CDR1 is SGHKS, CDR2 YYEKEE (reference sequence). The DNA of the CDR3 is TGTGCCAGCAGCTTGAGAGGAGGCCCCGGGATGGTTGAAGGAAAACTGTTTTTT. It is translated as CASSLRGGPGMVEGKLFF.

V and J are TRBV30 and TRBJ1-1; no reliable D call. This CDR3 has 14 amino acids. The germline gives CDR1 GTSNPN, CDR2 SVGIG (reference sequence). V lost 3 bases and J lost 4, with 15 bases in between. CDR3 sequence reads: CAWSLRDGITEAFF. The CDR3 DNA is TGTGCCTGGAGCCTACGCGACGGGATCACTGAAGCTTTCTTT.

The CDR3 nucleotides read TGCGCCAGCAGCTTGGCCCCGGGGACAACTGAAGCTTTCTTT. Its protein is CASSLAPGTTEAFF. The rearrangement links TRBV5-1 to TRBJ1-1; possibly TRBD1 for D (6 bases). The ends were cut back, 0 bases at V and 5 bases at J, with 11 bases in the middle. The CDR3 covers 14 residues. CDR1 SGHRS and CDR2 YFSETQ come from the germline V gene.

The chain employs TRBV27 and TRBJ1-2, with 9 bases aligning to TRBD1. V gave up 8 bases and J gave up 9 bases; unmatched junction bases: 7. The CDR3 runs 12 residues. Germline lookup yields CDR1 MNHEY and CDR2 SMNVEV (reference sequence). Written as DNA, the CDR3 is TGTGCCAGCTGCGACAGGGGGAATCGCTACACCTTC. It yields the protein CASCDRGNRYTF.

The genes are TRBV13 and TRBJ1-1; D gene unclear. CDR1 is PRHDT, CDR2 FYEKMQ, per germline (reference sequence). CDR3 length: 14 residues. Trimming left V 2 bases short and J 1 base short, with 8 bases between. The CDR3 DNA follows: TGTGCCAGCAGCTTAACGAATAGGAACACTGAAGCTTTCTTT. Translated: CASSLTNRNTEAFF.

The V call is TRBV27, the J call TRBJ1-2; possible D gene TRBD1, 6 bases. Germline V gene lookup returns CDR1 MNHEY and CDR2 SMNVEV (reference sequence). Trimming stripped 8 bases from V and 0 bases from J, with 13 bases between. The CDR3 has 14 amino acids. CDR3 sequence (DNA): TGTGCCAGCGGTCAACAGGGAGCTAACTATGGCTACACCTTC. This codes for CASGQQGANYGYTF.

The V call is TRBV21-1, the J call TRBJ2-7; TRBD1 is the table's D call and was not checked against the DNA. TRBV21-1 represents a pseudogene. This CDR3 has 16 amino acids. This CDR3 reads CASTSGTGCFSYEQYF. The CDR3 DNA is TGTGCCAGCACCTCCGGGACAGGCTGCTTCTCCTACGAGCAGTACTTC.

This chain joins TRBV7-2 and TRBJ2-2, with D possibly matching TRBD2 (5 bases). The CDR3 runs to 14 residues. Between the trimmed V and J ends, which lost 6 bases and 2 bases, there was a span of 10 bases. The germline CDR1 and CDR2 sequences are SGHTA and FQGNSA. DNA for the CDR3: TGTGCCAGCAGAGAGGGAAAAAACACCGGGGAGCTGTTTTTT. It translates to CASREGKNTGELFF. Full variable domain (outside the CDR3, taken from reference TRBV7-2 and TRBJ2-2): GAGVSQSPSNKVTEKGKDVELRCDPISGHTALYWYRQSLGQGLEFLIYFQGNSAPDKSGLPSDRFSAERTGGSVSTLTIQRTQQEDSAVYLCASREGKNTGELFFGEGSRLTVL.

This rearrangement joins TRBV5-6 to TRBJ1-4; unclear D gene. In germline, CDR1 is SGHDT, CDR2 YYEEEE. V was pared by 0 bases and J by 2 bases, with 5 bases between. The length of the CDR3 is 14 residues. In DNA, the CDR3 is TGTGCCAGCAGCTTGGGCCGGACTAATGAAAAACTGTTTTTT. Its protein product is CASSLGRTNEKLFF.

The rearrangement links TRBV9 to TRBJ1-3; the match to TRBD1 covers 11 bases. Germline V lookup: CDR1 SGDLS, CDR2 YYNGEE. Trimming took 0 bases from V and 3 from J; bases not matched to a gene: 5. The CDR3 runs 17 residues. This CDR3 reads CASSVVDRGLSGNTIYF. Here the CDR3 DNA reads TGTGCCAGCAGCGTAGTGGACAGGGGGCTCAGTGGAAACACCATATATTTT.

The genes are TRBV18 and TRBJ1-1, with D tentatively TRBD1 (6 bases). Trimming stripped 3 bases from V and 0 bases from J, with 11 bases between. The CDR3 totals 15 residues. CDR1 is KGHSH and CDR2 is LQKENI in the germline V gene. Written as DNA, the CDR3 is TGTGCCAGCTCACCTGCCCAGGGGCTGAACACTGAAGCTTTCTTT. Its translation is CASSPAQGLNTEAFF.

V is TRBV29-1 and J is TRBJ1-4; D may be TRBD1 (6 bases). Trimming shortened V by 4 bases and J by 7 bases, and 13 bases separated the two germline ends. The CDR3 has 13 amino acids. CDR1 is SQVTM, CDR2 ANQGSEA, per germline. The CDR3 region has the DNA TGCAGCGTTGTCCGGGGCAGGGGTGAAAAACTGTTTTTT. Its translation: CSVVRGRGEKLFF.

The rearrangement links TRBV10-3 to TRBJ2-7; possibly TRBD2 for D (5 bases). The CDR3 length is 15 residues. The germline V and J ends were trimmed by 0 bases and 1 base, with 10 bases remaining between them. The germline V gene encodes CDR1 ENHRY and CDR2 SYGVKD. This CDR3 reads CAISESRRVSYEQYF. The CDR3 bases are TGTGCCATCAGTGAGTCTAGGCGGGTGTCCTACGAGCAGTACTTC.

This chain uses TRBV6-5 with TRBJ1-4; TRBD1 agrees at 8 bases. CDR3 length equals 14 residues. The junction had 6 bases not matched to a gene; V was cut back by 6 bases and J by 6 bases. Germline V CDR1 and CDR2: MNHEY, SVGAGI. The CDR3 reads CASSRQGRDEKLFF. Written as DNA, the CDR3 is TGTGCCAGCAGCCGACAGGGGCGGGATGAAAAACTGTTTTTT.

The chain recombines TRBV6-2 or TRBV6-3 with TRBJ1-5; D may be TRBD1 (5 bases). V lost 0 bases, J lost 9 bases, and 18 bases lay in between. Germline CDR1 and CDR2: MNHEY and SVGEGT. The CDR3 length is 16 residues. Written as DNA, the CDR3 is TGTGCCAGCAGTTACTCGAACGTCGGACCGGGGGTGCCCCAGCATTTT. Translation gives CASSYSNVGPGVPQHF.

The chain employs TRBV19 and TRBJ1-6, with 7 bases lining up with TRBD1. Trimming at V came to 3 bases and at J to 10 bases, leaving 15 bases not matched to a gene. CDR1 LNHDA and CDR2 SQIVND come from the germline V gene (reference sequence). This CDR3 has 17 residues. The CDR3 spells CASSIHSAGGRESPLHF. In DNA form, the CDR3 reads TGTGCCAGTAGTATTCACTCCGCAGGGGGTCGAGAATCACCCCTCCACTTT.

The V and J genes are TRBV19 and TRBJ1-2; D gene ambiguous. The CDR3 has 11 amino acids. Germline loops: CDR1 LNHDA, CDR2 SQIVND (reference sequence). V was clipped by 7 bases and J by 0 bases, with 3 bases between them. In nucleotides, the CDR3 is TGTGCCAGTACAGCTAACTATGGCTACACCTTC. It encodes CASTANYGYTF.

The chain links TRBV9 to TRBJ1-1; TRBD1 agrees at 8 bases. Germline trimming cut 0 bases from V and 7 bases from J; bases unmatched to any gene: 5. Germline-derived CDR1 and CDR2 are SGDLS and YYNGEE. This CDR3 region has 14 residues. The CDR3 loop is CASSVGQGAGEAFF. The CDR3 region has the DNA TGTGCCAGCAGCGTAGGGCAGGGGGCAGGTGAAGCTTTCTTT.

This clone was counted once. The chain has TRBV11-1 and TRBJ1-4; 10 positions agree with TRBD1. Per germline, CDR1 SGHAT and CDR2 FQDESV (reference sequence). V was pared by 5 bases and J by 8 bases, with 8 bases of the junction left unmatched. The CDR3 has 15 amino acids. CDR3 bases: TGTGCCAGCAGCCTGATCGGACAGGGGGACGAAAAACTGTTTTTT. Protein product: CASSLIGQGDEKLFF.

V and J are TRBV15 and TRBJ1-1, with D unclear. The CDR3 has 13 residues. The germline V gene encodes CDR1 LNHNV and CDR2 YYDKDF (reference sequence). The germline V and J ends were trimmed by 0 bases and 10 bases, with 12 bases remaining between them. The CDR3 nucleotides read TGTGCCACCAGCAGAGACGGAGTAACGGCAGCTTTCTTT. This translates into CATSRDGVTAAFF.

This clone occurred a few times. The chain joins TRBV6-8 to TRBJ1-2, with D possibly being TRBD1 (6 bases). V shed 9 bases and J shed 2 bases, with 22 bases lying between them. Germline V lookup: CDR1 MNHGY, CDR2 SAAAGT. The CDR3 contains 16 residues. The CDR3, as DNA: TGTGCCAGGCTACCCGGGGGGGCGCGAAAGAACTATGGCTACACCTTC. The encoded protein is CARLPGGARKNYGYTF.